This T cell receptor (beta chain) was found in a study of cytomegalovirus exposure and HLA in healthy donors. The primer mix had 60 Vbeta and 13 Jbeta primers. The table came from immunoSEQ multiplex PCR; TCRdb's copy has only in-frame clones and leaves some out. Of about 210,000 clones in the sample, 75% to 85% were seen once. Comment on this clone: One end of the junction does not line up with germline, which may come from a read error. The same CDR3 arises from other DNA sequences in this sample as well.

The germline gives CDR1 SGHDN, CDR2 FVKESK. The CDR3 length is 15 residues. This TCR derives from a woman between 25 and 40 years old in good health and CMV-seropositive. J is TRBJ2-7 and V is TRBV14; TRBD2 might be the D (6 bases). The sample comprised PBMCs. DNA for the CDR3: TGTGCCAGCAGCCCCTTGGGGGGAAGATCCTACGAACAGTACTTC. It is translated as CASSPLGGRSYEQYF.